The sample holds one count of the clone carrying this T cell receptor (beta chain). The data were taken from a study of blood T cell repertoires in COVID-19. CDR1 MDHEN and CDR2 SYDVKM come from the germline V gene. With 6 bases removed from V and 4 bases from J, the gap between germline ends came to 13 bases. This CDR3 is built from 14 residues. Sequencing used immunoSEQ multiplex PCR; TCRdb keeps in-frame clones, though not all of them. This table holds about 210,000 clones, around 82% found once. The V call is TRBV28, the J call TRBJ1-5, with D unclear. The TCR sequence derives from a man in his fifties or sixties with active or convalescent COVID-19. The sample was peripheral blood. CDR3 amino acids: CASRRAGRNQPQHF. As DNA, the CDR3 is TGTGCCAGCAGGCGGGCAGGAAGAAATCAGCCCCAGCATTTT.